The rows below give T cell receptor beta chains drawn from one sample of a study of T cell repertoires in cytomegalovirus infection. The antigens of these receptors remain unknown. TCRdb called the reads again in MiXCR, with one record for every CDR3 protein. The repertoire holds about 69,000 distinct CDR3 sequences, with around 30% as singletons. Sequenced material: CD8+ T cells from cultured PBMCs, taken from culture after CMV antigen stimulation. All receptors come from a human donor in good health (CMV status not recorded). Some clones in this sample may be carry-over from other donors' samples. CDR3s include the opening cysteine and the closing phenylalanine or tryptophan. The D gene is left open where the match is weak. Where a row states a size, it is once, few, many or the class of an expanded clone; other rows omit it.

CDR3 protein: CASSHPGELFF
CDR3 DNA: TGTGCCAGCAGCCACCCTGGGGAGCTGTTTTTT
D gene: -
J gene: TRBJ2-2
V gene: TRBV7-6
clone size: few

CDR3 protein: CASSWGGRGEQFF
CDR3 DNA: TGTGCCAGCAGCTGGGGAGGGAGAGGTGAGCAGTTCTTC
D gene: TRBD2
J gene: TRBJ2-1
V gene: TRBV12-3/TRBV12-4
clone size: once

CDR3 protein: CASSSPGQGARETQYF
CDR3 DNA: TGTGCCAGCAGTTCACCGGGACAGGGGGCGAGAGAGACCCAGTACTTC
D gene: TRBD1
J gene: TRBJ2-5
V gene: TRBV12-3/TRBV12-4
clone size: -

CDR3 protein: CSARDLGLETDEQYF
CDR3 DNA: TGCAGTGCTAGAGATCTCGGACTAGAAACAGACGAGCAGTACTTC
D gene: TRBD2
J gene: TRBJ2-7
V gene: TRBV20-1
clone size: -

CDR3 protein: CASSLDLPGGIGQETQYF
CDR3 DNA: TGTGCCAGCAGCTTAGACCTTCCTGGGGGAATCGGCCAAGAGACCCAGTACTTC
D gene: -
J gene: TRBJ2-5
V gene: TRBV11-2
clone size: -

CDR3 protein: CASSHGSGGLYEQYF
CDR3 DNA: TGTGCCAGCAGCCACGGTAGCGGGGGGCTCTACGAGCAGTACTTC
D gene: TRBD2
J gene: TRBJ2-7
V gene: TRBV7-2
clone size: medium-sized

CDR3 protein: CASSLGRPYNSPLHF
CDR3 DNA: TGTGCCAGCAGCCTGGGACGGCCTTATAATTCACCCCTCCACTTT
D gene: -
J gene: TRBJ1-6
V gene: TRBV9
clone size: once

CDR3 protein: CSARQGENQPQHF
CDR3 DNA: TGCAGCGCCCGACAGGGGGAGAATCAGCCCCAGCATTTT
D gene: TRBD1
J gene: TRBJ1-5
V gene: TRBV29-1
clone size: few

CDR3 protein: CAWSSDREIYYEQYF
CDR3 DNA: TGTGCCTGGAGTTCGGACAGGGAGATTTACTACGAGCAGTACTTC
D gene: TRBD1
J gene: TRBJ2-7
V gene: TRBV30
clone size: few

CDR3 protein: CARGQEMNTEAFF
CDR3 DNA: TGTGCCCGGGGACAGGAGATGAACACTGAAGCTTTCTTT
D gene: TRBD1
J gene: TRBJ1-1
V gene: TRBV30
clone size: -

CDR3 protein: CASSYAGSQETQYF
CDR3 DNA: TGTGCCAGCAGTTATGCGGGGTCTCAAGAGACCCAGTACTTC
D gene: -
J gene: TRBJ2-5
V gene: TRBV6-2/TRBV6-3
clone size: -